The clone carrying this T cell receptor (beta chain) was detected once. The antigen is undetermined. MiXCR, run by TCRdb on the reads, gives a single entry per CDR3 protein. The profile shows around 750,000 distinct CDR3 sequences, roughly 33% of them singletons. This entry comes from a study of T cell repertoires in cytomegalovirus infection. Study information: CMV infection and matching HLA type were both indicated by public TCR beta signatures. Study-wide results and limits: Pooled public TCR beta family frequency picked out CMV carriers with the relevant HLA. What dominated the ex vivo response were HLA-C-restricted CMV-specific TCR beta clonotypes.

Specimen: cultured CD8+ T cells from PBMCs, collected from culture after CMV antigen stimulation. The sequence came from a human donor in good health (CMV status not recorded). Some clones in this sample may be carry-over from other donors' samples.

The chain's CDR3 is CASRRGVGGELFF. The CDR3 DNA is TGTGCCAGCAGAAGAGGGGTCGGCGGGGAGCTGTTTTTT. The chain has TRBV27 and TRBJ2-2; D is possibly TRBD1 or TRBD2 (5 bases each). This CDR3 region has 13 residues. The V and J ends lost 6 bases and 7 bases respectively, with 12 bases between them. Germline values: CDR1 MNHEY, CDR2 SMNVEV (reference sequence).